Shown below are 14 T cell receptor beta chains from a single sample sequenced in a study of blood T cell repertoires in COVID-19. Data came from immunoSEQ multiplex PCR; TCRdb stores just in-frame clones and leaves some out. Of about 340,000 clones listed, 65% to 85% are singletons. What was sequenced was peripheral blood. These receptor sequences come from a man younger than 40 with active or convalescent COVID-19.

This chain uses TRBV19 with TRBJ2-5; D perhaps matches TRBD2 (6 bases). V gave up 6 bases and J gave up 0 bases, with 11 bases separating them. From germline, CDR1 is LNHDA and CDR2 SQIVND (reference sequence). The CDR3 consists of 14 residues. The CDR3: CASRDGGYQETQYF. For the CDR3, the DNA is TGTGCCAGTAGAGATGGAGGGTACCAAGAGACCCAGTACTTC.

V is TRBV18 and J is TRBJ2-1; weak D call: TRBD2 (6 bases). Trimming took off 5 bases at V and 3 bases at J, with 11 bases between the two ends. This CDR3 is 14 amino acids long. Germline V lookup: CDR1 KGHSH, CDR2 LQKENI. The CDR3 bases are TGTGCCAGCTCAGACGGGGGACTCTACAATGAGCAGTTCTTC. Protein sequence: CASSDGGLYNEQFF.

The genes are TRBV7-2 and TRBJ2-1; D is possibly TRBD2 (5 bases). Germline V lookup: CDR1 SGHTA, CDR2 FQGNSA. Trimming removed 3 bases from V and 0 bases from J, with 12 bases in between. The CDR3 is made up of 16 amino acids. CDR3 nucleotide sequence: TGTGCCAGCAGCTTTGGCGGGCCGGGCTCCTACAATGAGCAGTTCTTC. It codes for CASSFGGPGSYNEQFF.

The chain uses TRBV9 and TRBJ2-1; 7 bases map to TRBD2. Germline CDR1 and CDR2: SGDLS and YYNGEE. With V trimmed by 4 bases and J by 10 bases, 2 bases remained unmatched. This CDR3 has 11 amino acids. CDR3 bases: TGTGCCAGCAGCATTAGCGGGGAGCAGTTCTTC. This encodes CASSISGEQFF.

This chain connects TRBV10-3 to TRBJ2-2; 11 bases fit TRBD2. There are 15 residues in the CDR3. Germline V lookup: CDR1 ENHRY, CDR2 SYGVKD. Trimming cost V 10 bases and J 2 bases; bases outside gene matches: 6. This CDR3 reads CATLAGGRNTGELFF. CDR3 DNA: TGTGCCACCTTAGCGGGGGGGCGAAACACCGGGGAGCTGTTTTTT.

J is TRBJ2-1 and V is TRBV28; 11 bases line up with TRBD1. Trimming at V came to 3 bases and at J to 8 bases, leaving 6 bases not matched to a gene. Germline CDR1 MDHEN, CDR2 SYDVKM. This CDR3 has 15 amino acids. The CDR3 here is CASSLKGTGGYEQFF. The CDR3 DNA follows: TGTGCCAGCAGTTTGAAAGGGACAGGGGGATATGAGCAGTTCTTC.

The rearrangement links TRBV24-1 to TRBJ2-5, with D possibly TRBD1 on 6 matching bases. CDR1 and CDR2 from the germline V gene are KGHDR and SFDVKD. V lost 3 bases and J 5 bases, leaving 9 bases between the germline ends. This CDR3 has 13 amino acids. CDR3 protein: CATSDQGWETQYF. The CDR3 DNA is TGTGCCACCAGTGATCAGGGGTGGGAGACCCAGTACTTC.

The chain carries TRBV3-1 (or the pseudogene TRBV3-2) and TRBJ2-7, with D unclear. The CDR3 loop spans 15 amino acids. Germline V CDR1 and CDR2: LGHDT, YNNKEL (reference sequence). V was cut by 0 bases and J by 3 bases, with 12 bases left in between. CDR3 coding DNA: TGTGCCAGCAGCCAAGATCTAAACGACATCTACGAGCAGTACTTC. Amino acids: CASSQDLNDIYEQYF.

This sequence joins TRBV11-2 and TRBJ2-1; TRBD2 matches 8 bases. Germline lookup yields CDR1 SGHAT and CDR2 FQNNGV. CDR3 length equals 15 residues. With V trimmed by 3 bases and J by 6 bases, 7 bases remained unmatched. CDR3 coding DNA: TGTGCCAGCAGCTTTTACGGGAGGGGGGTCAATGAGCAGTTCTTC. Translation: CASSFYGRGVNEQFF. Combining the CDR3 with reference TRBV11-2 and TRBJ2-1 gives the whole variable domain EAGVAQSPRYKIIEKRQSVAFWCNPISGHATLYWYQQILGQGPKLLIQFQNNGVVDDSQLPKDRFSAERLKGVDSTLKIQPAKLEDSAVYLCASSFYGRGVNEQFFGPGTRLTVL.

In the case of this clone: At the DNA level, this CDR3 is encoded by other sequences in the same sample as well. The chain employs TRBV4-3 and TRBJ1-4; 9 bases match TRBD1. Germline V gene data show CDR1 as LGHNA and CDR2 as YSLEER. There are 16 residues in the CDR3. J lost 1 base, V lost 3 bases, and 3 bases had no gene match. The CDR3 region is CASSQDRGGTNEKLFF. The CDR3 nucleotides read TGCGCCAGCAGCCAGGACAGGGGAGGAACTAATGAAAAACTGTTTTTT.

For this clone: Distinct nucleotide sequences in the sample also encode this CDR3. The V gene is TRBV29-1, the J gene TRBJ1-2, with TRBD1 matching 9 bases. The CDR3 spans 12 residues. CDR1 is SQVTM, CDR2 ANQGSEA, per germline. V gave up 4 bases and J gave up 8 bases; unmatched junction bases: 5. CDR3 region: CSVGQGGGGYTF. DNA for the CDR3: TGCAGCGTTGGACAGGGGGGAGGCGGCTACACCTTC. The whole variable domain, filled in from reference TRBV29-1 and TRBJ1-2, reads SAVISQKPSRDICQRGTSLTIQCQVDSQVTMMFWYRQQPGQSLTLIATANQGSEATYESGFVIDKFPISRPNLTFSTLTVSNMSPEDSSIYLCSVGQGGGGYTFGSGTRLTVV.

V gene TRBV2 combines with J gene TRBJ1-1; D may be TRBD1 (5 bases). The ends were cut back, 10 bases at V and 1 base at J, with 10 bases in the middle. Germline V lookup: CDR1 SNHLY, CDR2 FYNNEI. The length of the CDR3 is 12 residues. CDR3 amino acids: CATLRENTEAFF. CDR3 nucleotide sequence: TGTGCCACCCTCAGGGAGAACACTGAAGCTTTCTTT.

The chain links TRBV4-1 to TRBJ2-1, with 12 bases aligning to TRBD2. CDR1 is MGHRA and CDR2 is YSYEKL in the germline V gene. With V trimmed by 0 bases and J by 7 bases, 1 base remained unmatched. CDR3 size: 15 residues. CDR3 protein: CASSQDGLAGNEQFF. The CDR3 DNA sequence: TGCGCCAGCAGCCAAGACGGACTAGCGGGGAATGAGCAGTTCTTC.

V is TRBV3-1 (or the pseudogene TRBV3-2) and J is TRBJ1-1; D possibly corresponds to TRBD1 (5 bases). The CDR3 totals 12 residues. V was shortened by 3 bases and J by 7 bases, with 9 bases between the two germline ends. From germline, CDR1 is LGHDT and CDR2 YNNKEL (reference sequence). CDR3 coding DNA: TGTGCCAGCAGCCAGCCGGGACTTGAAGCTTTCTTT. Protein product: CASSQPGLEAFF.